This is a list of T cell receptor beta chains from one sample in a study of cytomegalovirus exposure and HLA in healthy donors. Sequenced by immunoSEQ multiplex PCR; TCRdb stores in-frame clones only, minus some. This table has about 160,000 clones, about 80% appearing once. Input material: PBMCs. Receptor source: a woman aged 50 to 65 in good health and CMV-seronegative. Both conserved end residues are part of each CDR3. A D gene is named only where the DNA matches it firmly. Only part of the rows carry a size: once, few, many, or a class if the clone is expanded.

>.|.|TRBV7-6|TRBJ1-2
CASSLAGQGKGYTF
TGTGCCAGCAGCTTAGCGGGCCAGGGCAAGGGCTACACCTTC
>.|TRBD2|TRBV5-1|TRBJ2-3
CASSQTSGSAFTQYF
TGCGCCAGCAGCCAAACTAGCGGGAGTGCCTTTACGCAGTATTTT
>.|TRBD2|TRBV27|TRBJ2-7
CASRPLAGASYEQYF
TGTGCCAGCAGACCCCTAGCGGGAGCGTCCTACGAGCAGTACTTC
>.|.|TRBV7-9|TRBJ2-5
CASSLGRELQETQYF
TGTGCCAGCAGCTTAGGAAGGGAGCTCCAAGAGACCCAGTACTTC
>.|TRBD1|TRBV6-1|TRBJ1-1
CAGSPRGLSTEAFF
TGTGCCGGATCCCCCAGGGGGCTTTCCACTGAAGCTTTCTTT
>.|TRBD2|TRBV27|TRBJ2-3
CASSSLMRAGGVDTQYF
TGTGCCAGCAGTTCCCTAATGAGGGCGGGAGGGGTGGATACGCAGTATTTT
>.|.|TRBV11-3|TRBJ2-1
CASSYTSSSEQFF
TGTGCCAGCAGCTACACTAGCTCTAGTGAGCAGTTCTTC
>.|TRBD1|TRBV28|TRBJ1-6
CASSSRTGGPSPLHF
TGTGCCAGCAGTTCGCGGACAGGGGGCCCTTCACCCCTCCACTTT
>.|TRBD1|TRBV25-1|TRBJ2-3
CASSPDRGLKDTQYF
TGTGCCAGCAGTCCCGACAGGGGGCTGAAAGATACGCAGTATTTT
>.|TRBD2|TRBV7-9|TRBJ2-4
CASSLSSAGVTKNIQYF
TGTGCCAGCAGCTTAAGCTCAGCGGGAGTAACCAAAAACATTCAGTACTTC
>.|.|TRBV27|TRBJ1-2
CASSWQIRYGYTF
TGTGCCAGCAGTTGGCAGATAAGATATGGCTACACCTTC
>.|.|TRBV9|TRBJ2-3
CASSVALDTQYF
TGTGCCAGCAGCGTAGCCTTAGATACGCAGTATTTT
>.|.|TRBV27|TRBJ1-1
CASSSHRIMNTEAFF
TGTGCCAGCAGTTCGCACAGGATCATGAACACTGAAGCTTTCTTT
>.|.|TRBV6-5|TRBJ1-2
CASSYLEGDYTF
TGTGCCAGCAGTTACCTGGAGGGTGACTACACCTTC
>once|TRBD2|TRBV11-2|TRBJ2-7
CASSSRLAGGRKYF
TGTGCCAGCAGCTCTCGTCTAGCGGGAGGCCGAAAGTACTTC
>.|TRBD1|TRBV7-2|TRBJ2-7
CASSSGQDHYEQYF
TGTGCCAGCAGCTCGGGACAGGACCACTACGAGCAGTACTTC
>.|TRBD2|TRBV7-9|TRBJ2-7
CASSAGLAGAQPFVEQYF
TGTGCCAGCAGCGCGGGACTAGCGGGGGCGCAACCCTTTGTCGAGCAGTACTTC
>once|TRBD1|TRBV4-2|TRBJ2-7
CASSQGTGYEQYF
TGTGCCAGCAGCCAAGGGACAGGCTACGAGCAGTACTTC
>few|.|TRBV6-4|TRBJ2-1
CASSDSTGSDEQFF
TGTGCCAGCAGTGACTCGACAGGTTCCGATGAGCAGTTCTTC
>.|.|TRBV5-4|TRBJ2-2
CASRLAQGGELFF
TGTGCCAGCAGACTGGCCCAGGGCGGGGAGCTGTTTTTT
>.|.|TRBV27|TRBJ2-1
CASSLLGGHNEQFF
TGTGCCAGCAGTTTATTAGGCGGGCACAATGAGCAGTTCTTC
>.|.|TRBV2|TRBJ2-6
CASSKLRRQGGILDSGANVLTF
TGTGCCAGTTCTAAACTAAGACGACAGGGAGGAATATTGGACTCTGGGGCCAACGTCCTGACTTTC
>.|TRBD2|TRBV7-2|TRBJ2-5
CASSLTLAGVHETQYF
TGTGCCAGCAGCTTAACGCTAGCGGGAGTTCATGAGACCCAGTACTTC
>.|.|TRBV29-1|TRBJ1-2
CSVDFQGNGYTF
TGCAGCGTTGACTTTCAGGGTAATGGCTACACCTTC
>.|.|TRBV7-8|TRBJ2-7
CASSYRQNANLYEQYF
TGTGCCAGCAGCTACCGACAGAATGCAAACCTCTACGAGCAGTACTTC
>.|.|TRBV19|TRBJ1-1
CASSILRGSGRNTEAFF
TGTGCCAGTAGTATACTCCGGGGTTCCGGGAGGAACACTGAAGCTTTCTTT
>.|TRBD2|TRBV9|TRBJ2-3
CASSVEMGFREGLGDTQYF
TGTGCCAGCAGCGTAGAGATGGGGTTTCGGGAGGGCCTCGGGGATACGCAGTATTTT
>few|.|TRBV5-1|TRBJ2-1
CASRRRFSPNSYNEQFF
TGCGCCAGCAGGAGACGCTTTAGCCCCAACTCCTACAATGAGCAGTTCTTC
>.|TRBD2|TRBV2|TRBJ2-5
CASSHPSGSQETQYF
TGTGCCAGCAGTCACCCTAGCGGGAGTCAGGAGACCCAGTACTTC
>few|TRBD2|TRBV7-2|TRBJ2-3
CASSLGGSRTSGRRAQYF
TGTGCCAGCAGCTTAGGGGGTTCCCGGACTAGCGGGAGGAGGGCGCAGTATTTT
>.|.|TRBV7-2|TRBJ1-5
CASSLGTAYNQPQHF
TGTGCCAGCAGCTTAGGAACAGCTTACAATCAGCCCCAGCATTTT
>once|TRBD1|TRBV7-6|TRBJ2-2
CASSQSAGTGNTGELFF
TGTGCCAGCAGCCAAAGCGCCGGGACAGGGAACACCGGGGAGCTGTTTTTT
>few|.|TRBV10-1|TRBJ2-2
CASSEAGYTGELFF
TGCGCCAGCAGTGAGGCGGGGTACACCGGGGAGCTGTTTTTT
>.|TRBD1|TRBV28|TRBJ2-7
CASRGTGGLREQYF
TGTGCCAGCAGGGGGACAGGGGGCCTCCGCGAGCAGTACTTC
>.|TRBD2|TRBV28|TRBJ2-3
CASSSPEIAGGTTDTQYF
TGTGCCAGCAGTTCTCCCGAAATAGCGGGAGGGACCACAGATACGCAGTATTTT
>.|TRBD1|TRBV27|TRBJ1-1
CASSFGTGKAGTEAFF
TGTGCCAGCAGTTTCGGGACAGGGAAGGCCGGCACTGAAGCTTTCTTT
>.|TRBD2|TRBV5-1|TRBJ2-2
CASSLRAGVKTGELFF
TGCGCCAGCAGCTTGAGGGCGGGAGTTAAAACCGGGGAGCTGTTTTTT
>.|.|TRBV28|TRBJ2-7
CASSLQGGYEQYF
TGTGCCAGCAGTTTGCAGGGGGGCTACGAGCAGTACTTC
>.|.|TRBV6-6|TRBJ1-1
CASSYSTGGTEAFF
TGTGCCAGCAGTTACTCCACGGGGGGCACTGAAGCTTTCTTT
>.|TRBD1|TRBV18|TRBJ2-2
CASSFVGTVSNTGELFF
TGTGCCAGCTCATTCGTAGGGACAGTTTCTAACACCGGGGAGCTGTTTTTT
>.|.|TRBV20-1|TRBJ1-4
CSARETEKLFF
TGCAGTGCTAGGGAGACCGAAAAACTGTTTTTT